The next 9 T cell receptor beta chains were all read from a single sample in a study of cytomegalovirus exposure and HLA in healthy donors. Primers: 60 Vbeta forward and 13 Jbeta reverse. Assay used: immunoSEQ multiplex PCR; TCRdb lists only in-frame clones, some missing. This sample has 140,000 to 150,000 clones, with nearly 90% found just once. Sequencing used PBMCs. These receptors originate from a woman in her thirties or forties in good health and CMV-seronegative.

The CDR3 sequence is CASSIRGGETQYF. CDR3 DNA: TGTGCCAGTAGTATTAGGGGAGGGGAGACCCAGTACTTC. The rearrangement uses TRBV19 and TRBJ2-5; TRBD2 matches 7 bases. The CDR3 totals 13 residues. The germline CDR1 and CDR2 sequences are LNHDA and SQIVND (reference sequence). Trimming removed 3 bases from V and 5 bases from J; junction bases left unmatched: 3.

This clone showed up just a few times. The V and J genes are TRBV6-1 and TRBJ2-7; the D gene is possibly TRBD2 (5 bases). The germline V gene has CDR1 MNHNS and CDR2 SASEGT. V was cut by 2 bases and J by 4 bases, with 18 bases left in between. The CDR3 runs to 16 residues. The CDR3 coding sequence is TGTGCCAGCAGTGAATGGCTCTCAGGTGGCGGGTACGAGCAGTACTTC. Protein product: CASSEWLSGGGYEQYF.

The chain is built from TRBV5-1 and TRBJ2-5, with D perhaps TRBD1 (5 bases). Deletions cut 1 base from V and 2 bases from J, with 15 bases between. CDR1 SGHRS and CDR2 YFSETQ come from the germline V gene. The CDR3 loop spans 16 amino acids. CDR3 nucleotides: TGCGCCAGCAGCTTGACTGGCGACAGTCGGCAAGAGACCCAGTACTTC. It specifies CASSLTGDSRQETQYF.

The chain is built from TRBV11-3 and TRBJ2-5, with TRBD2 matching 11 bases. CDR3 length: 15 amino acids. J lost 5 bases, V lost 1 base, and 3 bases had no gene match. Germline lookup yields CDR1 SGHNT and CDR2 YENEEA. This chain's CDR3 is CASSLVAGGYETQYF. DNA of the CDR3: TGTGCCAGCAGCTTAGTAGCGGGAGGGTACGAGACCCAGTACTTC.

As regards this clone: Other DNA variants within this sample encode the same CDR3. V gene TRBV18 combines with J gene TRBJ2-7; 8 bases map to TRBD2. CDR3 length: 14 residues. The junction had 2 bases not matched to a gene; V was cut back by 4 bases and J by 0 bases. Per germline, CDR1 KGHSH and CDR2 LQKENI. CDR3 region: CASSLSGTSYEQYF. As DNA, the CDR3 is TGTGCCAGCTCACTTAGCGGGACCTCCTACGAGCAGTACTTC.

The gene calls are TRBV12-2 and TRBJ1-5; the tabulated D call, TRBD1, remains unverified against the DNA. TRBV12-2 is given as a pseudogene. The CDR3 is 16 amino acids. The CDR3 spells CASRLSNRVSNQPQHF. In nucleotides, the CDR3 is TGTGCAAGTCGCTTATCAAACAGGGTTAGCAATCAGCCCCAGCATTTT.

The rearrangement joins TRBV7-2 to TRBJ1-5; tentative D call: TRBD1 (5 bases). The V gene lost 4 bases and the J gene lost 5 bases, with 9 bases spanning the gap. Germline CDR1 reads SGHTA; CDR2 reads FQGNSA. The CDR3 is 13 amino acids. The chain's CDR3 is CASSSDSYQPQHF. The DNA of the CDR3 is TGTGCCAGCAGCTCAGACAGCTATCAGCCCCAGCATTTT.

The sample holds one count of this clone. V gene TRBV19 combines with J gene TRBJ1-3; possible D gene TRBD1, 5 bases. The V gene lost 4 bases and the J gene lost 4 bases, with 17 bases spanning the gap. Germline-derived CDR1 and CDR2 are LNHDA and SQIVND (reference sequence). The CDR3 extends over 16 amino acids. In nucleotides, the CDR3 is TGTGCCAGTAGTACTCCCCTCCCAGGGTACGGAAACACCATATATTTT. This sequence encodes CASSTPLPGYGNTIYF.

The CDR3, as DNA: TGTGCCAGCTATAAGACGGGGTCTAACTATGGCTACACCTTC. Encoded protein: CASYKTGSNYGYTF. The V gene is TRBV28, the J gene TRBJ1-2; the D is unclear. Trimming stripped 8 bases from V and 0 bases from J, with 13 bases between. In germline, CDR1 is MDHEN, CDR2 SYDVKM. This CDR3 is built from 14 residues.